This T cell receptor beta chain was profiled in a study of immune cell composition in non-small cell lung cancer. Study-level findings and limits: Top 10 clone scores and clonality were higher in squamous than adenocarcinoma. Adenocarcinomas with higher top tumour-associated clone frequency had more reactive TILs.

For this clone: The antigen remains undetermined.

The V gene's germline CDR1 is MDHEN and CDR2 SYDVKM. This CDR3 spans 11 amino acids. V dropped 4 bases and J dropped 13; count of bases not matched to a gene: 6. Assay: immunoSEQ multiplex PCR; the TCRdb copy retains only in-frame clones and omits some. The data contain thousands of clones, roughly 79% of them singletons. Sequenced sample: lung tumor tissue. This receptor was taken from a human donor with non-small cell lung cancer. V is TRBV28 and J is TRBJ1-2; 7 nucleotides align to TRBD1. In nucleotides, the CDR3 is TGTGCCAGCAGTTACGCAGGGGGGTGCACCTTC. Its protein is CASSYAGGCTF.